Shown below are 27 T cell receptor beta chains from a single sample sequenced in a study of T cell repertoires in cytomegalovirus infection. TCRdb re-called the reads with MiXCR, one entry per CDR3 protein. The repertoire holds nearly 550,000 distinct CDR3 sequences, with about 17% as singletons. Sequencing used CD8+ T cells from PBMCs. The source of these receptors is a human donor in good health (CMV status not recorded). Some clones in this sample may be carry-over from other donors' samples.

This clonotype came up a few times. The V call is TRBV12-3 or TRBV12-4, the J call TRBJ1-2; 10 positions match TRBD1. There are 15 residues in the CDR3. V shed 7 bases, J shed 2 bases, and the junction held 7 bases outside the gene matches. CDR3 amino acids: CASTYRDRGNYGYTF. The CDR3 DNA reads as TGTGCCAGCACCTACCGGGACAGGGGAAACTATGGCTACACCTTC.

This clonotype showed up just a few times. This rearrangement joins TRBV5-6 to TRBJ2-5; TRBD2 aligns across 12 bases. CDR3 length: 16 residues. Germline trimming cut 4 bases from V and 3 bases from J; bases unmatched to any gene: 7. From germline, CDR1 is SGHDT and CDR2 YYEEEE. The CDR3 sequence: CASSPGLAGTKETQYF. CDR3 DNA: TGTGCCAGCAGCCCCGGACTAGCGGGGACAAAAGAGACCCAGTACTTC.

The sample holds a few counts of this clonotype. V gene TRBV6-1 combines with J gene TRBJ1-1; D perhaps matches TRBD1 (5 bases). The germline gives CDR1 MNHNS, CDR2 SASEGT. The V end was cut by 1 base, the J end by 4 bases, with 13 bases between. The CDR3 runs to 15 residues. In nucleotides, the CDR3 is TGTGCCAGCAGTGAAGGAAGGGGATTTGGCACTGAAGCTTTCTTT. This translates into CASSEGRGFGTEAFF.

Note on this clonotype: This may be a read error, as it is one base from a much larger clone. This chain joins TRBV10-3 and TRBJ1-5; possibly TRBD1 for D (6 bases). The CDR3 has 14 amino acids. The V gene's germline CDR1 is ENHRY and CDR2 SYGVKD. V shed 3 bases and J shed 2 bases, with 8 bases lying between them. The CDR3 coding sequence is TGTGCCATCAGTGACGGGACACGCAATCAGCCCCAGCATTTT. This encodes CAISDGTRNQPQHF.

Only a few counts were recorded for this clonotype. V and J are TRBV7-9 and TRBJ1-3; no firm D call. The CDR3 extends over 14 amino acids. Germline V lookup: CDR1 SEHNR, CDR2 FQNEAQ (reference sequence). The V end lost 1 base, the J end lost 1 base, and 5 bases lay between the germline ends. CDR3 amino acids: CASSLVRSGNTIYF. Written as DNA, the CDR3 is TGTGCCAGCAGCTTAGTGAGATCTGGAAACACCATATATTTT.

This clonotype occurred many times. The chain uses TRBV7-8 and TRBJ1-6, with D uncertain. V shed 6 bases and J shed 2 bases, with 14 bases lying between them. The CDR3 totals 16 residues. Germline CDR1 is SGHVS and CDR2 is FQNEAQ. DNA of the CDR3: TGTGCCAGCAGGTTCAAGGAGGGCGCCTATAATTCACCCCTCCACTTT. The encoded protein is CASRFKEGAYNSPLHF.

The chain joins TRBV10-3 to TRBJ2-7; D is perhaps TRBD2 (5 bases). CDR1 and CDR2 (germline): ENHRY, SYGVKD. CDR3 length: 15 amino acids. Trimming removed 3 bases from V and 0 bases from J, with 12 bases in between. This CDR3 is CAISEEGIDSYEQYF. In nucleotides, the CDR3 is TGTGCCATCAGTGAAGAGGGTATAGACTCCTACGAGCAGTACTTC.

The sample holds many counts of this clonotype. The chain carries TRBV11-2 and TRBJ2-4; D possibly corresponds to TRBD2 (5 bases). Germline V gene sequence: CDR1 SGHAT, CDR2 FQNNGV. The CDR3 is 15 amino acids. With 5 bases removed from V and 0 bases from J, the gap between germline ends came to 11 bases. The DNA for the CDR3 is TGTGCCAGCAGCGGAGGTGGAAAAGCCAAAAACATTCAGTACTTC. It translates to CASSGGGKAKNIQYF.

The chain combines TRBV5-1 with TRBJ1-4; D is possibly TRBD1 (6 bases). CDR1 and CDR2 (germline): SGHRS, YFSETQ. The CDR3 runs to 13 residues. V lost 3 bases and J lost 10, with 13 bases in between. The CDR3 sequence is CASSWDIGGKLFF. The CDR3 DNA is TGCGCCAGCAGCTGGGACATTGGTGGAAAACTGTTTTTT.

This clonotype was counted ten times or more. The chain combines TRBV2 with TRBJ2-7; D unclear. The V end was cut by 5 bases, the J end by 1 base, with 12 bases between. CDR3 size: 14 residues. Germline assignment: CDR1 SNHLY and CDR2 FYNNEI. CDR3 nucleotide sequence: TGTGCCAGCAGTTATCAAGATTCGTCCTACGAGCAGTACTTC. Residues: CASSYQDSSYEQYF.

At least ten counts were recorded for this clonotype. The rearrangement links TRBV6-1 to TRBJ2-7; 12 bases line up with TRBD2. V dropped 6 bases and J dropped 2; count of bases not matched to a gene: 8. Germline lookup yields CDR1 MNHNS and CDR2 SASEGT. CDR3 length equals 16 residues. CDR3 DNA: TGTGCCAGCAGGGCTAGCGGGAGGGCCGTACCCTACGAGCAGTACTTC. It yields the protein CASRASGRAVPYEQYF.

V usage is TRBV5-1 and J usage is TRBJ2-7, with 13 bases fitting TRBD2. V gave up 5 bases and J gave up 4 bases; unmatched junction bases: 6. The length of the CDR3 is 15 residues. Per germline, CDR1 SGHRS and CDR2 YFSETQ. CDR3 sequence reads: CASRLAGGPKYEQYF. CDR3 in DNA: TGCGCCAGCAGACTAGCGGGAGGGCCGAAGTACGAGCAGTACTTC.

Remarks on this clonotype: A read error may explain this, as a much larger clone is one base away. The chain employs TRBV6-1 and TRBJ1-1; D call uncertain. CDR1 is MNHNS and CDR2 is SASEGT in the germline V gene. The CDR3 contains 15 residues. Trimming shortened V by 3 bases and J by 2 bases, and 13 bases separated the two germline ends. CDR3 coding DNA: TGTGCCAGCAGTGACACCATGGGCGGCAACACTGAAGCTTTCTTT. The encoded protein is CASSDTMGGNTEAFF.

V usage is TRBV20-1 and J usage is TRBJ2-3; D call uncertain. The length of the CDR3 is 14 residues. The germline V gene has CDR1 DFQATT and CDR2 SNEGSKA (reference sequence). The germline V and J ends were trimmed by 5 bases and 1 base, with 13 bases remaining between them. In nucleotides, the CDR3 is TGCAGTGCTCCGACTTCGCTGGGCACAGATACGCAGTATTTT. Its translation is CSAPTSLGTDTQYF.

The chain joins TRBV27 to TRBJ2-7; a possible D gene is TRBD2 (5 bases). The V gene lost 9 bases and the J gene lost 0 bases, with 18 bases spanning the gap. The germline CDR1 and CDR2 sequences are MNHEY and SMNVEV (reference sequence). The CDR3 covers 15 residues. CDR3 in DNA: TGTGCCAGTAGGGCGGGCGGGCAGGCCTCCTACGAGCAGTACTTC. Amino acids: CASRAGGQASYEQYF.

J is TRBJ1-1 and V is TRBV13, with a tentative D call TRBD1 (5 bases). The germline V gene encodes CDR1 PRHDT and CDR2 FYEKMQ (reference sequence). V was trimmed by 1 base and J by 1 base, leaving 13 bases between them. The CDR3 is 16 amino acids. Here the CDR3 reads CASSLDPRGRNTEAFF. CDR3 nucleotide sequence: TGTGCCAGCAGCTTAGATCCCCGGGGGAGGAACACTGAAGCTTTCTTT.

On this clonotype itself: The CDR3 does not close with the conserved phenylalanine or tryptophan, likely indicating a read error. It is unclear where the CDR3 begins or ends on the DNA, so no DNA is shown, and the CDR3 is as TCRdb lists it. V and J are TRBV18 and TRBJ2-1; the table assigns TRBD2, which was not confirmed against the DNA. The CDR3 has 15 amino acids, counting both end residues. CDR1 KGHSH and CDR2 LQKENI come from the germline V gene. CDR3 residues: CASSPTGLADPAGGL.

This clonotype was detected ten times or more. This chain uses TRBV6-1 with TRBJ2-7, with 7 bases aligning to TRBD2. J gave up 0 bases and V 3 bases, and 8 bases lay outside the gene matches. The germline V gene encodes CDR1 MNHNS and CDR2 SASEGT. This CDR3 is built from 16 residues. The CDR3 reads CASSENLGEGSYEQYF. The CDR3 DNA reads TGTGCCAGCAGTGAGAACCTAGGGGAGGGCTCCTACGAGCAGTACTTC.

The chain links TRBV6-1 to TRBJ2-5, with D possibly being TRBD2 (6 bases). From germline, CDR1 is MNHNS and CDR2 SASEGT. CDR3 length: 15 amino acids. V was cut by 7 bases and J by 1 base, with 16 bases left in between. CDR3 sequence (DNA): TGTGCCAGCAATAAGCGCGGGACCTCCCAAGAGACCCAGTACTTC. Translated, it gives CASNKRGTSQETQYF.

This clonotype was detected a few times. The chain carries TRBV4-1 and TRBJ2-3; TRBD2 agrees at 8 bases. Germline trimming cut 1 base from V and 2 bases from J; bases unmatched to any gene: 5. The germline CDR1 and CDR2 sequences are MGHRA and YSYEKL. The CDR3 consists of 16 residues. CDR3 region: CASSQGTAGDTDTQYF. In DNA, the CDR3 is TGCGCCAGCAGCCAAGGGACAGCGGGGGACACAGATACGCAGTATTTT.

This clonotype appeared many times. V usage is TRBV28 and J usage is TRBJ2-4; 8 positions match TRBD2. The CDR3 consists of 12 residues. Germline CDR1 MDHEN, CDR2 SYDVKM. The trim removed 1 base at V and 15 bases at J, leaving 5 bases unmatched. In DNA form, the CDR3 reads TGTGCCAGCAGTTTATCCGAAGCGGGAGTGTACTTC. Residues: CASSLSEAGVYF.

This clonotype was seen ten or more times. This chain connects TRBV28 to TRBJ2-1, with TRBD2 identical over 9 bases. The CDR3 spans 16 residues. V lost 5 bases and J lost 4; bases outside the gene matches: 9. Germline CDR1 reads MDHEN; CDR2 reads SYDVKM. DNA for the CDR3: TGTGCCAGCAGTCCGAACAGGGGACTAGCTTACAATGAGCAGTTCTTC. Its protein is CASSPNRGLAYNEQFF. Combining the CDR3 with reference TRBV28 and TRBJ2-1 gives the whole variable domain DVKVTQSSRYLVKRTGEKVFLECVQDMDHENMFWYRQDPGLGLRLIYFSYDVKMKEKGDIPEGYSVSREKKERFSLILESASTNQTSMYLCASSPNRGLAYNEQFFGPGTRLTVL.

Only a few counts were recorded for this clonotype. The chain has TRBV9 and TRBJ2-5; 9 bases agree with TRBD1. CDR1 is SGDLS, CDR2 YYNGEE, per germline. The CDR3 is 15 residues long. V shed 0 bases, J shed 2 bases, and the junction held 2 bases outside the gene matches. CDR3 sequence: CASSVVGTGQETQYF. CDR3 DNA: TGTGCCAGCAGCGTAGTCGGGACAGGGCAAGAGACCCAGTACTTC.

Details on this clonotype: The CDR3 ends on some other residue instead of the conserved phenylalanine or tryptophan, so this is likely a read error. This rearrangement joins TRBV27 to TRBJ2-7, with a weak D call TRBD2 (6 bases). Looked up from germline, CDR1 is MNHEY and CDR2 is SMNVEV (reference sequence). V lost 3 bases and J 0 bases, leaving 9 bases between the germline ends. CDR3 length: 14 residues. The CDR3 protein is CASSFAGTSYEQYL. CDR3 sequence (DNA): TGTGCCAGCAGTTTTGCGGGAACCTCCTACGAGCAGTACTTA.

As for this clonotype: A single base separates this from a much larger clone, so it may be a read error. The chain joins TRBV7-9 to TRBJ1-2; 9 bases align to TRBD1. There are 18 residues in the CDR3. Germline lookup yields CDR1 SEHNR and CDR2 FQNEAQ (reference sequence). CDR3 amino acids: CTSYTSGQGSESGLGYTF. CDR3 coding DNA: TGTACCAGCTACACCTCGGGACAGGGTTCTGAATCCGGTCTTGGCTACACCTTC.

The table lists this clonotype with a few counts. The chain is built from TRBV6-6 and TRBJ1-4; D gene unclear. CDR3 length: 12 residues. Germline loops: CDR1 MNHNY, CDR2 SVGAGI (reference sequence). Trimming removed 7 bases from V and 11 bases from J, with 14 bases in between. CDR3 protein: CASNLFTAKLFF. Written as DNA, the CDR3 is TGTGCCAGCAATTTATTCACGGCGAAACTGTTTTTT.

The chain carries TRBV19 and TRBJ2-1; possible D gene TRBD1, 6 bases. This CDR3 has 13 residues. Germline V gene data show CDR1 as LNHDA and CDR2 as SQIVND (reference sequence). V was cut by 7 bases and J by 4 bases, with 11 bases left in between. The DNA for the CDR3 is TGTGCCAGTACCCCGGGACAATACAATGAGCAGTTCTTC. It encodes CASTPGQYNEQFF. Drawing the rest from reference TRBV19 and TRBJ2-1, the complete variable domain is DGGITQSPKYLFRKEGQNVTLSCEQNLNHDAMYWYRQDPGQGLRLIYYSQIVNDFQKGDIAEGYSVSREKKESFPLTVTSAQKNPTAFYLCASTPGQYNEQFFGPGTRLTVL.